This T cell receptor (beta chain) was documented in a study of cytomegalovirus exposure and HLA in healthy donors. Whole-study findings and limits: Later on, a genetic analysis was performed. It linked a missense variant in DCLRE1C with V- and J-gene trimming of TCR beta.

With respect to this clone: Its cognate antigen is unknown.

PCR employed 60 Vbeta and 13 Jbeta primers. This table comes from immunoSEQ multiplex PCR, and its TCRdb copy is limited to in-frame clones, with some not included. The sample comprises about 130,000 clones, 55% to 75% of which are singletons, and over 1.5% rests with the top ten. Germline values: CDR1 SQVTM, CDR2 ANQGSEA. The CDR3 sequence is 14 residues long. J was trimmed by 6 bases and V by 5 bases; bases with no gene match: 8. V is TRBV29-1 and J is TRBJ2-2; 8 bases line up with TRBD2. Sequences were obtained from PBMCs. The TCR sequence derives from a man aged 25-45 years in good health and CMV-seropositive. Here the CDR3 reads CSVLSGRKPGELFF. In nucleotides, the CDR3 is TGCAGCGTTTTAAGCGGGAGAAAGCCCGGGGAGCTGTTTTTT.